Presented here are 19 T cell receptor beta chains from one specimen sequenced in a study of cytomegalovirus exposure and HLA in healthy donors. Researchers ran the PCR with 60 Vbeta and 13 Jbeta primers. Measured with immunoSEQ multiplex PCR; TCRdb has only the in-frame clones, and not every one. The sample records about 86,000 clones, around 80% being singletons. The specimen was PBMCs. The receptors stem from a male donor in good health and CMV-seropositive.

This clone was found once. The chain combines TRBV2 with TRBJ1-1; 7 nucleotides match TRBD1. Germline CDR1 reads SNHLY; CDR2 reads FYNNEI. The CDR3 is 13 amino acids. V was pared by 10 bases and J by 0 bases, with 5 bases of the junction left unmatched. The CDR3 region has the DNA TGTGCCACTTCACAGGGGCTGAACACTGAAGCTTTCTTT. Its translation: CATSQGLNTEAFF.

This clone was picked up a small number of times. CDR3 DNA: TGCAGCTCCGTCGGGGGGGCCTCCTACAATGAGCAGTTCTTC. Translation: CSSVGGASYNEQFF. The chain combines TRBV29-1 with TRBJ2-1, with 8 nucleotides matching TRBD2. Germline V CDR1 and CDR2: SQVTM, ANQGSEA. The CDR3 consists of 14 residues. After removal of 8 bases from V and 0 bases from J, the junction contained 6 bases not matched to a gene.

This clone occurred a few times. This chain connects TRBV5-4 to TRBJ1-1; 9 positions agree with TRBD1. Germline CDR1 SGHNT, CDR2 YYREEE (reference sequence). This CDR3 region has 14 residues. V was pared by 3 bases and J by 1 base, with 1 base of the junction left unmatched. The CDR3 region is CASSWGQGNTEAFF. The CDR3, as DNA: TGTGCCAGCAGCTGGGGACAGGGGAACACTGAAGCTTTCTTT.

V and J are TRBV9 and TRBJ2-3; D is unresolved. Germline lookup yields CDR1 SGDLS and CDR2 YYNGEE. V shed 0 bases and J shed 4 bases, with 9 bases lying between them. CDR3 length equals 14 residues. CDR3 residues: CASSVGWSADTQYF. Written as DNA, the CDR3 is TGTGCCAGCAGCGTAGGTTGGTCGGCAGATACGCAGTATTTT.

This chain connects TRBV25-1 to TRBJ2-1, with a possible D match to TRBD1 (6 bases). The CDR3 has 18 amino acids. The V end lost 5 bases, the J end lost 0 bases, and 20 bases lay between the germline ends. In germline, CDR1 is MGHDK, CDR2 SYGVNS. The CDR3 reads CASSRTGSASSSYNEQFF. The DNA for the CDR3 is TGTGCCAGCAGTCGTACAGGGTCCGCCTCAAGCTCCTACAATGAGCAGTTCTTC.

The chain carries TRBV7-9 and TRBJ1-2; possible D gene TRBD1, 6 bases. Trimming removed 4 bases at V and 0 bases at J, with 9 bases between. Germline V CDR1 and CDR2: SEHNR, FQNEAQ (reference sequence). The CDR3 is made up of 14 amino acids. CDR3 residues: CASSYGQTNYGYTF. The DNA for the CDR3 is TGTGCCAGCAGCTACGGACAGACTAACTATGGCTACACCTTC.

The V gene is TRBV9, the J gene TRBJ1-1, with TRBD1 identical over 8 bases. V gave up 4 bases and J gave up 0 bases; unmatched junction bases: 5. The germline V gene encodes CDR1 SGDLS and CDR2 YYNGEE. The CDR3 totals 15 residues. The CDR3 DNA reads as TGTGCCAGCAGCCCGCGACAGGGGTTGAACACTGAAGCTTTCTTT. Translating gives CASSPRQGLNTEAFF.

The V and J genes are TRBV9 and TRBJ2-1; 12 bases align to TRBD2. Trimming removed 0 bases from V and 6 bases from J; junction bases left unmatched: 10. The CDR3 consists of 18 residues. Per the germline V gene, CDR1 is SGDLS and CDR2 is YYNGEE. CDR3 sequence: CASSVARTSGIYRNEQFF. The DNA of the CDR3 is TGTGCCAGCAGCGTAGCTAGGACTAGCGGGATTTATCGCAATGAGCAGTTCTTC.

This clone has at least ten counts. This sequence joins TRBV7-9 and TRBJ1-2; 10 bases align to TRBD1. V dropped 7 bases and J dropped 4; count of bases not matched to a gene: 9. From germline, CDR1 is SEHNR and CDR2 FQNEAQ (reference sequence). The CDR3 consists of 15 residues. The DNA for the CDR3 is TGTGCCAGCACCCGGCCGACAGGGGGCTCCTATGGCTACACCTTC. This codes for CASTRPTGGSYGYTF.

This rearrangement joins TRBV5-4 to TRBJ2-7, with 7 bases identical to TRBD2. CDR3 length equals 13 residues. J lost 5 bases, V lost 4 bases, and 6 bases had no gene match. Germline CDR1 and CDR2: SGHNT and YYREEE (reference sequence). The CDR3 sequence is CASSRSGTNEQYF. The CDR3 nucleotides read TGTGCCAGCAGCCGGAGTGGGACTAACGAGCAGTACTTC.

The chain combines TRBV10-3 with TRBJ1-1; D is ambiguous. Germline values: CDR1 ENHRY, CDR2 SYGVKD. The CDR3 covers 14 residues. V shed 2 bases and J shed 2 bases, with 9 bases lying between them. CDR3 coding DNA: TGTGCCATCAGTGAGGGAGCAGTTAACACTGAAGCTTTCTTT. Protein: CAISEGAVNTEAFF.

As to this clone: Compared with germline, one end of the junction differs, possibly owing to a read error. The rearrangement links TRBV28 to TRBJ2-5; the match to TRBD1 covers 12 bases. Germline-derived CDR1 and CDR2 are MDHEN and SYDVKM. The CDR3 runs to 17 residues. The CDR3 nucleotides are TGTGTCAGCAGTTTAAATGGGGACAGGGGGCAAGGAGAGACCCAGTACTTC. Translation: CVSSLNGDRGQGETQYF.

In DNA, the CDR3 is TGTGCCAGCAGTTTAACGGTTGCGGGAGGTGGGGAGCAGTACTTC. This gives the protein CASSLTVAGGGEQYF. The genes are TRBV27 and TRBJ2-7; TRBD2 matches 8 bases. Per the germline V gene, CDR1 is MNHEY and CDR2 is SMNVEV (reference sequence). V shed 2 bases and J 7 bases; nucleotides not matched to a gene: 10. This CDR3 has 15 amino acids.

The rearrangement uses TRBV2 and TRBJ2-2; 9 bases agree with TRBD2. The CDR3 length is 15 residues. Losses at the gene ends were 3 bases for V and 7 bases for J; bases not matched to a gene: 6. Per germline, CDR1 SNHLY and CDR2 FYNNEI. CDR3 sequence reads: CASSDSGSSGGELFF. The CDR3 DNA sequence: TGTGCCAGCAGTGATAGCGGGAGCTCTGGCGGGGAGCTGTTTTTT. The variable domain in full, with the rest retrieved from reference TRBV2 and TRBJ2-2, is EPEVTQTPSHQVTQMGQEVILRCVPISNHLYFYWYRQILGQKVEFLVSFYNNEISEKSEIFDDQFSVERPDGSNFTLKIRSTKLEDSAMYFCASSDSGSSGGELFFGEGSRLTVL.

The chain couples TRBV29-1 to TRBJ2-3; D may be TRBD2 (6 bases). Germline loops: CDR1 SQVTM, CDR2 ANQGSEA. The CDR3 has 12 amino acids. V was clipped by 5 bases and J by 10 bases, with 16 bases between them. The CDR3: CSVLPSVDAQYF. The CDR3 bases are TGCAGCGTTCTCCCTAGCGTGGATGCGCAGTATTTT.

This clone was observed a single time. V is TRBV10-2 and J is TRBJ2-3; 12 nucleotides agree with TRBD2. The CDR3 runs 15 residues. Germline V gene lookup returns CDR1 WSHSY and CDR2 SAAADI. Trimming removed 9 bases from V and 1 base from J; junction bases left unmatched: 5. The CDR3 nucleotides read TGCGCCAGTACCTGGACTAGCGGGGGCACAGATACGCAGTATTTT. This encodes CASTWTSGGTDTQYF.

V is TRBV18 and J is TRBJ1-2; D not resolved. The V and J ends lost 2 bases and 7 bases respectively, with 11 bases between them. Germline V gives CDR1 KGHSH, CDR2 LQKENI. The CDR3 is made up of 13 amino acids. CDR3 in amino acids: CASSPAGLGGYTF. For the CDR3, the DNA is TGTGCCAGCTCACCAGCGGGATTAGGTGGCTACACCTTC.

The CDR3 DNA reads as TGTGCCAGTAGTACCGACAGTCTCTATGGCTACACCTTC. Translation gives CASSTDSLYGYTF. The chain is built from TRBV19 and TRBJ1-2; a possible D gene is TRBD1 (5 bases). Trimming left V 4 bases short and J 4 bases short, with 10 bases between. The germline gives CDR1 LNHDA, CDR2 SQIVND (reference sequence). The CDR3 length is 13 residues.

The CDR3 is CASSLGQGTYEQYF. The DNA of the CDR3 is TGTGCCAGCAGCTTAGGGCAGGGGACCTACGAGCAGTACTTC. The chain joins TRBV7-6 to TRBJ2-7; tentatively, D is TRBD1 (6 bases). Germline V gene sequence: CDR1 SGHVS, CDR2 FNYEAQ. The CDR3 loop spans 14 amino acids. Trimming took 1 base from V and 2 from J, leaving 9 bases between them. Combining the CDR3 with reference TRBV7-6 and TRBJ2-7 gives the whole variable domain GAGVSQSPRYKVTKRGQDVALRCDPISGHVSLYWYRQALGQGPEFLTYFNYEAQQDKSGLPNDRFSAERPEGSISTLTIQRTEQRDSAMYRCASSLGQGTYEQYFGPGTRLTVT.